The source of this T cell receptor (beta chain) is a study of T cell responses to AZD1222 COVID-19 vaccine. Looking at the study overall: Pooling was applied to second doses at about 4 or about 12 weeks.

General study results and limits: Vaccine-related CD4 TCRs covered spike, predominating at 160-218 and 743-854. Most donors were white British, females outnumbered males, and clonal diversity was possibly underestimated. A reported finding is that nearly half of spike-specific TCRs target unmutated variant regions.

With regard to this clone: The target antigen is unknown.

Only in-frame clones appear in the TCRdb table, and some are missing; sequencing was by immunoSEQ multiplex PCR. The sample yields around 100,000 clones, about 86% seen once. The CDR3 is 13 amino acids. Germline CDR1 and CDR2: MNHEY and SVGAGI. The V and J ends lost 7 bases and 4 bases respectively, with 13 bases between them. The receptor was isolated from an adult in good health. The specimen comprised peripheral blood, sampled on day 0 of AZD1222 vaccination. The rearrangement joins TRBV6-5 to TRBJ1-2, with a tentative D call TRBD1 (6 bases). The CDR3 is CASNYRVLYGYTF. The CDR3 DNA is TGTGCCAGCAACTACAGGGTTCTCTATGGCTACACCTTC.